The 11 T cell receptor beta chains presented below share a single source sample, sequenced in a study of T cell repertoires in cytomegalovirus infection. Each CDR3 protein is one row after TCRdb ran MiXCR on the reads. The table lists over 100,000 distinct CDR3 sequences, 16% of them singletons. Sequencing was done on a sample of PBMCs. Receptors originate from a human donor in good health (CMV status not recorded). Some clones in this sample may be carry-over from other donors' samples.

Only a few counts were recorded for this clonotype. The limits of the CDR3 on the DNA are not certain, so only TCRdb's listed CDR3 is given. The chain links TRBV27 to TRBJ1-1; TRBD1, as called in the table, went unchecked against the DNA. Germline V gene sequence: CDR1 MNHEY, CDR2 SMNVEV (reference sequence). The CDR3 numbers 16 amino acids, ends counted. The CDR3 sequence: CASSFGAGGKGTEAFF.

Only a few counts were recorded for this clonotype. This sequence joins TRBV14 and TRBJ2-3, with 8 bases matching TRBD2. Germline V gene sequence: CDR1 SGHDN, CDR2 FVKESK. V lost 0 bases to trimming and J lost 3 bases; unmatched junction nucleotides: 5. This CDR3 has 16 residues. The CDR3 reads CASSQDRTSITDTQYF. CDR3 sequence (DNA): TGTGCCAGCAGCCAAGATAGGACTAGCATTACAGATACGCAGTATTTT. Using reference TRBV14 and TRBJ2-3 for the parts outside the CDR3, the full variable domain is EAGVTQFPSHSVIEKGQTVTLRCDPISGHDNLYWYRRVMGKEIKFLLHFVKESKQDESGMPNNRFLAERTGGTYSTLKVQPAELEDSGVYFCASSQDRTSITDTQYFGPGTRLTVL.

The chain links TRBV7-2 to TRBJ1-1, with 10 bases identical to TRBD1. In germline, CDR1 is SGHTA, CDR2 FQGNSA. The CDR3 is 12 residues long. Germline trimming cut 3 bases from V and 10 bases from J; bases unmatched to any gene: 2. The CDR3 is CASSLRTGGAFF. The CDR3 nucleotides read TGTGCCAGCAGCTTGAGGACAGGGGGAGCTTTCTTT.

This clonotype came up a few times. CDR3 sequence (DNA): TGCGCCAGCAGCTCCACCCAGACAGGGGGCACTGAAGCTTTCTTT. Translated: CASSSTQTGGTEAFF. The chain links TRBV5-1 to TRBJ1-1; 9 bases align to TRBD1. V was pared by 3 bases and J by 4 bases, with 7 bases of the junction left unmatched. Germline CDR1 and CDR2: SGHRS and YFSETQ. The CDR3 runs to 15 residues.

V is TRBV20-1 and J is TRBJ1-4; D possibly corresponds to TRBD1 (6 bases). CDR3 length: 14 amino acids. Trimming pared 0 bases from V and 7 bases from J, leaving 12 bases between. CDR1 DFQATT and CDR2 SNEGSKA come from the germline V gene (reference sequence). DNA of the CDR3: TGCAGTGCTAGAGAGAGGGGGGCCAGTGAAAAACTGTTTTTT. Its protein product is CSARERGASEKLFF.

The table lists this clonotype with many counts. This chain connects TRBV20-1 to TRBJ2-1, with 7 bases fitting TRBD1. The CDR3 is 14 residues long. Trimming at V came to 6 bases and at J to 3 bases, leaving 8 bases not matched to a gene. Germline V lookup: CDR1 DFQATT, CDR2 SNEGSKA (reference sequence). The chain's CDR3 is CSALTGTDYNEQFF. For the CDR3, the DNA is TGCAGTGCGCTTACCGGGACAGACTACAATGAGCAGTTCTTC.

The chain has TRBV7-9 and TRBJ1-1; 7 nucleotides line up with TRBD1. The CDR3 length is 15 residues. Trimming cost V 1 base and J 1 base; bases outside gene matches: 3. The germline gives CDR1 SEHNR, CDR2 FQNEAQ (reference sequence). The CDR3 nucleotides are TGTGCCAGCAGCTTAGGGGCAGGGGGGAACACTGAAGCTTTCTTT. Amino acid sequence: CASSLGAGGNTEAFF.

In its sample, this clonotype was seen many times. V usage is TRBV11-2 and J usage is TRBJ1-1; D may be TRBD1 (6 bases). V was trimmed by 5 bases and J by 3 bases, leaving 13 bases between them. The germline CDR1 and CDR2 sequences are SGHAT and FQNNGV. This CDR3 comprises 14 residues. CDR3 bases: TGTGCCAGCAGCCCCCGGGGGGGCCACACTGAAGCTTTCTTT. Its protein product is CASSPRGGHTEAFF.

There are a few counts of this clonotype. This sequence joins TRBV20-1 and TRBJ1-6; tentative D call: TRBD1 (6 bases). CDR1 is DFQATT and CDR2 is SNEGSKA in the germline V gene (reference sequence). The CDR3 has 12 residues. V was clipped by 2 bases and J by 7 bases, with 6 bases between them. The CDR3 sequence is CSARQGNSPLHF. For the CDR3, the DNA is TGCAGTGCTAGACAGGGGAATTCACCCCTCCACTTT.

Ten or more counts support this clonotype. The chain has TRBV6-5 and TRBJ1-1; maybe TRBD1 (5 bases). V was trimmed by 2 bases and J by 0 bases, leaving 19 bases between them. Germline lookup yields CDR1 MNHEY and CDR2 SVGAGI. The CDR3 loop spans 18 amino acids. The CDR3 coding sequence is TGTGCCAGCAGTTACGGACAAATGACAGCATCAATGAACACTGAAGCTTTCTTT. Protein: CASSYGQMTASMNTEAFF.

This chain links TRBV29-1 with TRBJ2-2; weak D call: TRBD1 (6 bases). The CDR3 consists of 15 residues. V was clipped by 5 bases and J by 3 bases, with 16 bases between them. From germline, CDR1 is SQVTM and CDR2 ANQGSEA. The CDR3 protein is CSVIQGSPDTGELFF. CDR3 in DNA: TGCAGCGTTATACAGGGTAGTCCCGACACCGGGGAGCTGTTTTTT.